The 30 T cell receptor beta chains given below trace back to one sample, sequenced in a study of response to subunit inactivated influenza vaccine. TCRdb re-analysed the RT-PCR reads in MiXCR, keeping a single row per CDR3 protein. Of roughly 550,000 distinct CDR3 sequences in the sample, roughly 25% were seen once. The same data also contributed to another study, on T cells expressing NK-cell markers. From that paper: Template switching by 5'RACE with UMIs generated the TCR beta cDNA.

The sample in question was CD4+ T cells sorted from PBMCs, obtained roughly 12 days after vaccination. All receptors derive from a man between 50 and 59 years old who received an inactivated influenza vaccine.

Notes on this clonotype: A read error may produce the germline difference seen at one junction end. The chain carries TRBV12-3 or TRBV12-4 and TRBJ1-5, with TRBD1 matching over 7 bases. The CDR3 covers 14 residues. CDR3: CASSQTGNSQLQHF. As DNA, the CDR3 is TGTGCCAGCAGCCAGACAGGGAATAGTCAGCTCCAGCATTTT.

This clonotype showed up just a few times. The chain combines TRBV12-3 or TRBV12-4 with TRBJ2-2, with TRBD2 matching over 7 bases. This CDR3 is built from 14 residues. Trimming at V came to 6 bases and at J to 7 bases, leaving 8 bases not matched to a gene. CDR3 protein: CASSPVTGGGELFF. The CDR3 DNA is TGTGCCAGCAGCCCGGTAACGGGAGGCGGGGAGCTGTTTTTT.

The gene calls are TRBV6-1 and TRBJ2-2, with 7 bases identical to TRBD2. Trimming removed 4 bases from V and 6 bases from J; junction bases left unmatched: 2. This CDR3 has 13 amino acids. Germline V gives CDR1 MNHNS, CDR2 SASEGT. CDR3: CASSAREAGELFF. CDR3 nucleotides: TGTGCCAGCAGTGCACGGGAGGCCGGGGAGCTGTTTTTT.

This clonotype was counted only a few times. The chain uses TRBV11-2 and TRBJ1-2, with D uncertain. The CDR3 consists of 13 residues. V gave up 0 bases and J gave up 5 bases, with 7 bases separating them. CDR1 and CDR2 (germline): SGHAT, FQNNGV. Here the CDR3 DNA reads TGTGCCAGCAGCTTAGAAGTATATTATGGCTACACCTTC. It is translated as CASSLEVYYGYTF.

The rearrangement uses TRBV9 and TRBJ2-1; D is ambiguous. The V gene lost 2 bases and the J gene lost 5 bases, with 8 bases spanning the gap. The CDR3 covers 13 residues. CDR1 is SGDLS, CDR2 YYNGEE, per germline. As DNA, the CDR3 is TGTGCCAGCAGCGTTTTGGGCGACAATGAGCAGTTCTTC. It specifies CASSVLGDNEQFF.

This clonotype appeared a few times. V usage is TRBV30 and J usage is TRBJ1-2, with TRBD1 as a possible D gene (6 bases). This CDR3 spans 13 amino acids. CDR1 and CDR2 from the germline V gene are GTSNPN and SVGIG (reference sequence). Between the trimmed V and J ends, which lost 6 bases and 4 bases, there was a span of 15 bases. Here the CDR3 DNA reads TGTGCCTGCCAAGTAAGGGGGAGCTATGGCTACACCTTC. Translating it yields CACQVRGSYGYTF.

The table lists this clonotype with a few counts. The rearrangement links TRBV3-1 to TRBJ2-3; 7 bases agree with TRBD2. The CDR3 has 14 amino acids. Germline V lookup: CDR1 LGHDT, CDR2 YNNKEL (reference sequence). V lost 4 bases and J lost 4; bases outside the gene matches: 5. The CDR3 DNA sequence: TGTGCCAGCAGCCCGGGGGGTGGCGCAGATACGCAGTATTTT. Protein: CASSPGGGADTQYF.

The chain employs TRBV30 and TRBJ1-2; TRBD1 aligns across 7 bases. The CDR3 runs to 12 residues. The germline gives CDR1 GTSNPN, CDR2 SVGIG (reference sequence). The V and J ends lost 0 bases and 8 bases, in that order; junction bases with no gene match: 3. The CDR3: CAWSVTGAGYTF. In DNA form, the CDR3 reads TGTGCCTGGAGTGTAACAGGGGCCGGCTACACCTTC.

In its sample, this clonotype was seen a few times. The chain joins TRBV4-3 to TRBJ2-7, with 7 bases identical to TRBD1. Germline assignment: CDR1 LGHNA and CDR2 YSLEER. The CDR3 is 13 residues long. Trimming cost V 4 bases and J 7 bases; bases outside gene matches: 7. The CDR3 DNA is TGCGCCAGCAGCCCGCGTACGACAGGGGAGCAGTACTTC. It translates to CASSPRTTGEQYF.

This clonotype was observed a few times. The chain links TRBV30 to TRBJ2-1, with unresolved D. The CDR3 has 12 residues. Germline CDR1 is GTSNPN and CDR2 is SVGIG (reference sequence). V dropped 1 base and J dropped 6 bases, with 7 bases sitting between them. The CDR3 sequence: CAWSGVPNEQFF. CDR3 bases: TGTGCCTGGAGTGGAGTTCCCAATGAGCAGTTCTTC.

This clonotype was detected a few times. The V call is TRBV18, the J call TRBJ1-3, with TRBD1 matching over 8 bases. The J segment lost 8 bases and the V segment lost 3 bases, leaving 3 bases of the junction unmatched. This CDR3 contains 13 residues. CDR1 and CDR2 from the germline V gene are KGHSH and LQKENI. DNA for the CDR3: TGTGCCAGCTCACCCGGACAGGGCGACACCATATATTTT. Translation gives CASSPGQGDTIYF.

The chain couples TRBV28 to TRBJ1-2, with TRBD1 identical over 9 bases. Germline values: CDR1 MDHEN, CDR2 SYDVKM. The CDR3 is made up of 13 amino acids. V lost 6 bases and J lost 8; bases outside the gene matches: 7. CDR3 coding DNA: TGTGCCAGCAGGGAACAGGGGGCGTGGGGCTACACCTTC. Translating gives CASREQGAWGYTF.

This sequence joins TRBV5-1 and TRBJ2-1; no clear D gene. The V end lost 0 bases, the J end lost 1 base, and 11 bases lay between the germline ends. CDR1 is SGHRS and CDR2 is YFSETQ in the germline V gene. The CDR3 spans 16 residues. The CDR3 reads CASSLESAVSYNEQFF. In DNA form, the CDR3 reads TGCGCCAGCAGCTTGGAGTCGGCAGTATCCTACAATGAGCAGTTCTTC. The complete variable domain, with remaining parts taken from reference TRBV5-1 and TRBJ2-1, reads KAGVTQTPRYLIKTRGQQVTLSCSPISGHRSVSWYQQTPGQGLQFLFEYFSETQRNKGNFPGRFSGRQFSNSRSEMNVSTLELGDSALYLCASSLESAVSYNEQFFGPGTRLTVL.

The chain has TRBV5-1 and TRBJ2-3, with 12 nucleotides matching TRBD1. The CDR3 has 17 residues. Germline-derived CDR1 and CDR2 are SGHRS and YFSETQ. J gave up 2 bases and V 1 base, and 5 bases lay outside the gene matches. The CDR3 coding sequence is TGCGCCAGCAGCTTGAGAGGGGACAGGGGGCCCACAGATACGCAGTATTTT. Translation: CASSLRGDRGPTDTQYF. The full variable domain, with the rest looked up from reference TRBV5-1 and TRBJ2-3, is KAGVTQTPRYLIKTRGQQVTLSCSPISGHRSVSWYQQTPGQGLQFLFEYFSETQRNKGNFPGRFSGRQFSNSRSEMNVSTLELGDSALYLCASSLRGDRGPTDTQYFGPGTRLTVL.

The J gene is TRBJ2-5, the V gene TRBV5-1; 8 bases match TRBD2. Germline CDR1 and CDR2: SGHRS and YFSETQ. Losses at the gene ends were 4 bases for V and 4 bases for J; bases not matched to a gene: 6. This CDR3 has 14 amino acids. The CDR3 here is CASSPAGEGETQYF. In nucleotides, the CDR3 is TGCGCCAGCAGCCCAGCGGGGGAAGGAGAGACCCAGTACTTC.

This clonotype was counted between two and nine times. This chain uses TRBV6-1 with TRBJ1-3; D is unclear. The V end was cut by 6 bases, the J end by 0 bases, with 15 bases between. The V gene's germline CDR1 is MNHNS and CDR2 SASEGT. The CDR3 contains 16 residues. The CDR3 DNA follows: TGTGCCAGCAGCACTCAAGGCCTGAGCTCTGGAAACACCATATATTTT. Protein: CASSTQGLSSGNTIYF.

Here the CDR3 DNA reads TGTGCCAGCAGCAAGTACAACAACCCCCAGAGCACAGATACGCAGTATTTT. As protein: CASSKYNNPQSTDTQYF. The chain couples TRBV7-9 to TRBJ2-3; D gene uncertain. The germline V gene encodes CDR1 SEHNR and CDR2 FQNEAQ (reference sequence). The CDR3 loop spans 17 amino acids. V was shortened by 5 bases and J by 0 bases, with 18 bases between the two germline ends.

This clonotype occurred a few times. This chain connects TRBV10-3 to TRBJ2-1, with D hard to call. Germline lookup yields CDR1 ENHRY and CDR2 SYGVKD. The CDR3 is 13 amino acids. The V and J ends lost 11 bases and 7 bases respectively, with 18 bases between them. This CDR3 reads CASRFESVNEQFF. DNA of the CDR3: TGTGCCTCGCGGTTCGAGAGCGTTAATGAGCAGTTCTTC.

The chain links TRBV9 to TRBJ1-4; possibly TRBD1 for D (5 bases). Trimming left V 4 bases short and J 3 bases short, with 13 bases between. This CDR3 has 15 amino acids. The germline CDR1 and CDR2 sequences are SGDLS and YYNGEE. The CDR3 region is CASSPRDGSNEKLFF. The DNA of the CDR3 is TGTGCCAGCAGCCCAAGGGACGGCTCTAATGAAAAACTGTTTTTT.

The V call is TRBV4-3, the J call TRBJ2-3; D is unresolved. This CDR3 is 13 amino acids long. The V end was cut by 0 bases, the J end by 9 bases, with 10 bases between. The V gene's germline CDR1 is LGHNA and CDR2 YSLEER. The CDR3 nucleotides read TGCGCCAGCAGCCAAGATGCAGTCGGGACGCAGTATTTT. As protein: CASSQDAVGTQYF.

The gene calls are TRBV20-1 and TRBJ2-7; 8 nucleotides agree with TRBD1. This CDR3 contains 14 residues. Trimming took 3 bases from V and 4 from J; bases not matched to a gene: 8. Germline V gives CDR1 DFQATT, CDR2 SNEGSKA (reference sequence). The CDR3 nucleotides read TGCAGTGCTAGGGGTCGGACAGGGTGGTACGAGCAGTACTTC. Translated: CSARGRTGWYEQYF.

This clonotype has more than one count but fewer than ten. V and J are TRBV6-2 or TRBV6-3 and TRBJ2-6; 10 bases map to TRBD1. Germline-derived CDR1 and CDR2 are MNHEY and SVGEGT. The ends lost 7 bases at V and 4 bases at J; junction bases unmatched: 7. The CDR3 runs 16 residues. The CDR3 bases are TGTGCCAGCAAACCGGGACAGGGGTACGGGGCCAACGTCCTGACTTTC. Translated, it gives CASKPGQGYGANVLTF.

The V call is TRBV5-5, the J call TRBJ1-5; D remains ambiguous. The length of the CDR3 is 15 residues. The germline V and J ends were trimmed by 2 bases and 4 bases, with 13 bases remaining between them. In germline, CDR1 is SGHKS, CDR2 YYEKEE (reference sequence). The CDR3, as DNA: TGTGCCAGCAGCTTTATGTCAGGCTGGAATCAGCCCCAGCATTTT. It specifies CASSFMSGWNQPQHF. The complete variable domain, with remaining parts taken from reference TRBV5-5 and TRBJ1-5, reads DAGVTQSPTHLIKTRGQQVTLRCSPISGHKSVSWYQQVLGQGPQFIFQYYEKEERGRGNFPDRFSARQFPNYSSELNVNALLLGDSALYLCASSFMSGWNQPQHFGDGTRLSIL.

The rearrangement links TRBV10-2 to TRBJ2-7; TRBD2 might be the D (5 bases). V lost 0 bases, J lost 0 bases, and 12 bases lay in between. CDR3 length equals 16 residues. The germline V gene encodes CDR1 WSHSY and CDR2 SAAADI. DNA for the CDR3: TGCGCCAGCAGTGAGTCGGTGTTCAGCGGCTCCTACGAGCAGTACTTC. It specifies CASSESVFSGSYEQYF.

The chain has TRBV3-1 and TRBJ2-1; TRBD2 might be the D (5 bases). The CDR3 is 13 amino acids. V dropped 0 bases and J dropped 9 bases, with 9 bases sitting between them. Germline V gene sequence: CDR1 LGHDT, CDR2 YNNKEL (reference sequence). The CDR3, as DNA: TGTGCCAGCAGCCAAGATACTAGAACTGAGCAGTTCTTC. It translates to CASSQDTRTEQFF.

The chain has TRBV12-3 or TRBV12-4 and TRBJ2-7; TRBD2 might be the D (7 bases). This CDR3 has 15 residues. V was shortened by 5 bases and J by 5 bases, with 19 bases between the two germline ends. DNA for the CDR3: TGTGCCAGCAGTCCGATCGGGGGGCGAAAACACGAGCAGTACTTC. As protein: CASSPIGGRKHEQYF.

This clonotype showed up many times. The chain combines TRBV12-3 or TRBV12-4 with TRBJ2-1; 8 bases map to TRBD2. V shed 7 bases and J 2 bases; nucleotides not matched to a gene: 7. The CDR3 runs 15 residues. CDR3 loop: CASTPSGSTYNEQFF. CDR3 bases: TGTGCCAGCACCCCGAGCGGGAGTACCTACAATGAGCAGTTCTTC.

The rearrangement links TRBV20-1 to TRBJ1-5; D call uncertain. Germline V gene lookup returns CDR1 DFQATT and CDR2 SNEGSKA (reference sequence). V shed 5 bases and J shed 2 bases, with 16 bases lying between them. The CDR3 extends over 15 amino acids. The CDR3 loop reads CSARGSGLGNQPQHF. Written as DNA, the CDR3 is TGCAGTGCTCGCGGTTCAGGTTTAGGCAATCAGCCCCAGCATTTT.

CDR3 region: CASSQGYRGLVNTQYF. DNA of the CDR3: TGCGCCAGCAGCCAAGGATACAGAGGGCTCGTAAATACGCAGTATTTT. The chain combines TRBV4-3 with TRBJ2-3, with a tentative D call TRBD2 (5 bases). Per germline, CDR1 LGHNA and CDR2 YSLEER. Deletions cut 1 base from V and 7 bases from J, with 18 bases between. CDR3 length: 16 amino acids.

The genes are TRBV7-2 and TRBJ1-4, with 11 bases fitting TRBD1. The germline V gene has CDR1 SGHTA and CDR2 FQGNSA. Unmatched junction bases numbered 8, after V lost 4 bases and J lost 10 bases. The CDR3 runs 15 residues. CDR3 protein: CASSSGQGATLKLFF. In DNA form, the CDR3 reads TGTGCCAGCAGCTCTGGACAGGGGGCAACTCTAAAACTGTTTTTT. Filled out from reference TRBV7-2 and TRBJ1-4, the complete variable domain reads GAGVSQSPSNKVTEKGKDVELRCDPISGHTALYWYRQSLGQGLEFLIYFQGNSAPDKSGLPSDRFSAERTGGSVSTLTIQRTQQEDSAVYLCASSSGQGATLKLFFGSGTQLSVL.